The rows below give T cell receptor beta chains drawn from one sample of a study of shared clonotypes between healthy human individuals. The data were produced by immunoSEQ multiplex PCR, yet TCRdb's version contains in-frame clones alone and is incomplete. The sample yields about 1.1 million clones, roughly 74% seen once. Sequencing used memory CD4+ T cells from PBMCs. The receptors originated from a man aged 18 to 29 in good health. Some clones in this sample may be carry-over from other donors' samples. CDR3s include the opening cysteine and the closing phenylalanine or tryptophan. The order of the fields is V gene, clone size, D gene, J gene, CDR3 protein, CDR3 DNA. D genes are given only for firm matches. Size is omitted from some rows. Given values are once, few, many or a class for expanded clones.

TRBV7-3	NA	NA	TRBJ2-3	CASSFAGRTDTQYF	TGTGCCAGCAGCTTTGCGGGACGCACAGATACGCAGTATTTT
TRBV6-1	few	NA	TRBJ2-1	CATVRDTEYNEQFF	TGTGCCACAGTGAGGGACACAGAGTACAATGAGCAGTTCTTC
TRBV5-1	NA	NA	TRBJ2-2	CASKITGSIDTGELFF	TGCGCCAGCAAGATAACAGGGTCAATTGACACCGGGGAGCTGTTTTTT
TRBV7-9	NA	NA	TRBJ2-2	CASSFSRRVTGELFF	TGTGCCAGCAGCTTTAGCCGGCGGGTCACCGGGGAGCTGTTTTTT
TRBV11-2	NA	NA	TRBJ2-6	CASSLTDSGANVLTF	TGTGCCAGCAGCCTAACAGACTCTGGGGCCAACGTCCTGACTTTC
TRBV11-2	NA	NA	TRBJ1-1	CASSLAGAGNTEAFF	TGTGCCAGCAGCTTAGCGGGGGCAGGGAACACTGAAGCTTTCTTT
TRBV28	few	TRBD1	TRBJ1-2	CASSLRDRPNYGYTF	TGTGCCAGCAGTTTACGGGACAGACCTAACTATGGCTACACCTTC
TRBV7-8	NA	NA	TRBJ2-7	CASSPLYEQYF	TGTGCCAGCAGCCCCCTCTACGAGCAGTACTTC
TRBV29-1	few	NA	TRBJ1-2	CSASRGDGYTF	TGCAGCGCTAGCCGCGGGGACGGCTACACCTTC
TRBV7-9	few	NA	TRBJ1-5	CASSPGGGNQPQHF	TGTGCCAGCAGTCCGGGCGGGGGCAATCAGCCCCAGCATTTT
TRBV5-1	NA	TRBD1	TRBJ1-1	CASSRTTGPMNTEAFF	TGCGCCAGCAGCAGGACGACAGGGCCGATGAACACTGAAGCTTTCTTT
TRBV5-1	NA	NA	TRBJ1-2	CASSLSAGLHGYTF	TGCGCCAGCAGCTTGTCAGCGGGGTTACATGGCTACACCTTC
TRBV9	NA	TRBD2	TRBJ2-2	CASSGPGLASTGELFF	TGTGCCAGCAGCGGACCGGGACTAGCTTCCACCGGGGAGCTGTTTTTT
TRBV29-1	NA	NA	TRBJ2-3	CSVERADTQYF	TGCAGCGTTGAGAGAGCAGATACGCAGTATTTT
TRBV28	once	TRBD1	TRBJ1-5	CASSLAGGIQPQHF	TGTGCCAGCAGTTTAGCAGGGGGCATTCAGCCCCAGCATTTT
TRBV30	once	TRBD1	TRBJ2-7	CAWSDLGTVRAEQYF	TGTGCCTGGAGTGACCTGGGGACAGTCCGGGCCGAGCAGTACTTC
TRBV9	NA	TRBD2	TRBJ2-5	CASSIAGLAEETQYF	TGTGCCAGCAGCATCGCCGGACTAGCGGAAGAGACCCAGTACTTC
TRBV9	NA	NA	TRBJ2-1	CASSVGPIYNEQFF	TGTGCCAGCAGCGTAGGACCAATTTACAATGAGCAGTTCTTC
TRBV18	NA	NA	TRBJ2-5	CASSPFNSATSSETQYF	TGTGCCAGCTCACCATTTAACTCGGCGACTAGTTCTGAGACCCAGTACTTC
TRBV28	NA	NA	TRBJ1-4	CATYHQGGYEKLFF	TGTGCCACCTACCATCAGGGAGGGTATGAAAAACTGTTTTTT
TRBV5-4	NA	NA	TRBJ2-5	CASSPPQETQYF	TGTGCCAGCAGCCCCCCCCAAGAGACCCAGTACTTC
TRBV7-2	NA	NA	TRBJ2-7	CASSLGSTSSYEQYF	TGTGCCAGCAGCTTAGGATCTACCTCGTCCTACGAGCAGTACTTC
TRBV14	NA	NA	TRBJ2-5	CASSQDRWAGHQETQYF	TGTGCCAGCAGCCAAGATAGGTGGGCAGGGCATCAAGAGACCCAGTACTTC
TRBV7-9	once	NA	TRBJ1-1	CASSPKDRLNTEAFF	TGTGCCAGCAGCCCCAAGGACAGATTGAACACTGAAGCTTTCTTT
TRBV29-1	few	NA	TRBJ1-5	CSVALYQPQHF	TGCAGCGTTGCCCTCTATCAGCCCCAGCATTTT
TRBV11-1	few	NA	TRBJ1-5	CASSLGTGSNQPQHF	TGTGCCAGCAGCTTAGGAACAGGAAGCAATCAGCCCCAGCATTTT
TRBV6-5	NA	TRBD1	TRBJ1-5	CASSFDRGRQPQHF	TGTGCCAGCAGTTTTGACAGGGGAAGACAGCCCCAGCATTTT
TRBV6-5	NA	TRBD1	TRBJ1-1	CASRRQGAVGAEAFF	TGTGCCAGCAGACGACAGGGGGCGGTTGGGGCTGAAGCTTTCTTT
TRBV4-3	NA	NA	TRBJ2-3	CASSQGFTDTQYF	TGCGCCAGCAGCCAGGGCTTCACAGATACGCAGTATTTT
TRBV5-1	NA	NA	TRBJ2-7	CASSLDDRRYEQYF	TGCGCCAGCAGCTTGGACGACAGACGCTACGAGCAGTACTTC
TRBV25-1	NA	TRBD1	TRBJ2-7	CASSPPSGTGVHEQYF	TGTGCCAGCAGCCCTCCCTCCGGGACAGGCGTCCACGAGCAGTACTTC
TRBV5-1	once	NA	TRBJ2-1	CASSSGAPLGEQFF	TGCGCCAGCAGTTCCGGCGCCCCCCTGGGTGAGCAGTTCTTC
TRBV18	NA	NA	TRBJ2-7	CASSPRTAEQYF	TGTGCCAGCTCACCTAGGACAGCCGAGCAGTACTTC
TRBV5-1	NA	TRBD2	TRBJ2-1	CASSSTGTTYYNEQFF	TGCGCCAGCAGCTCAACCGGGACTACATACTACAATGAGCAGTTCTTC
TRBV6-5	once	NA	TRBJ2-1	CASYSVVGNEQFF	TGTGCCAGTTATTCAGTAGTGGGCAATGAGCAGTTCTTC
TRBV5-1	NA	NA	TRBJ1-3	CASSITGNTIYF	TGCGCCAGCAGCATAACAGGAAACACCATATATTTT
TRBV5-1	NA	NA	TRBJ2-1	CASRLDRTKFF	TGCGCCAGCAGATTAGACAGGACTAAGTTCTTC
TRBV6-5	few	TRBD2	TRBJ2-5	CASRGKGGKETQYF	TGTGCCAGCAGGGGTAAGGGAGGGAAAGAGACCCAGTACTTC
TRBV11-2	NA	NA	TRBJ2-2	CASSSRTHYTGELFF	TGTGCCAGCAGCTCCCGGACTCATTACACCGGGGAGCTGTTTTTT
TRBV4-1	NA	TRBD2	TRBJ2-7	CASSQPPSLAGPSYEQYF	TGCGCCAGCAGCCAACCACCGTCCCTAGCGGGACCCTCCTACGAGCAGTACTTC